Below, 29 T cell receptor beta chains from the same sample are listed, as sequenced in a study of untreated major depressive disorder. Some clones are missing from TCRdb's copy, which holds only in-frame ones; the method was immunoSEQ multiplex PCR. Among about 20,000 clones listed, roughly nine tenths were seen once. These TCRs are of unknown antigen specificity. General study findings and limits: TRBV05-01 (Vbeta 5.1) usage was higher in CD4+ T cells of depressed patients than controls.

The sequenced sample was CD4+ T cells from PBMCs. The source of these receptors is a woman aged 40 to 49 with major depressive disorder.

The V call is TRBV9, the J call TRBJ2-2, with TRBD2 matching over 9 bases. The CDR3 runs to 17 residues. After removal of 1 base from V and 4 bases from J, the junction contained 8 bases not matched to a gene. Germline V gives CDR1 SGDLS, CDR2 YYNGEE. The DNA of the CDR3 is TGTGCCAGCAGCGTACTGGCGGGAGGGCCTTCCACCGGGGAGCTGTTTTTT. Its translation: CASSVLAGGPSTGELFF. The entire variable domain, with the rest obtained from reference TRBV9 and TRBJ2-2, is as follows: DSGVTQTPKHLITATGQRVTLRCSPRSGDLSVYWYQQSLDQGLQFLIQYYNGEERAKGNILERFSAQQFPDLHSELNLSSLELGDSALYFCASSVLAGGPSTGELFFGEGSRLTVL.

V is TRBV14 and J is TRBJ2-3; D gene ambiguous. CDR1 SGHDN and CDR2 FVKESK come from the germline V gene. V gave up 0 bases and J gave up 2 bases, with 3 bases separating them. The CDR3 contains 13 residues. The CDR3 reads CASSQDFTDTQYF. As DNA, the CDR3 is TGTGCCAGCAGCCAAGACTTCACAGATACGCAGTATTTT.

J is TRBJ2-1 and V is TRBV27; 13 bases are shared with TRBD2. This CDR3 has 15 amino acids. The germline gives CDR1 MNHEY, CDR2 SMNVEV (reference sequence). The V and J ends lost 2 bases and 7 bases, in that order; junction bases with no gene match: 2. The CDR3 region has the DNA TGTGCCAGCAGTTTAAGGACTAGCGGGAGTAATGAGCAGTTCTTC. This gives the protein CASSLRTSGSNEQFF.

This rearrangement joins TRBV27 to TRBJ2-1; 8 bases agree with TRBD2. This CDR3 spans 17 amino acids. With 3 bases clipped from V and 6 bases from J, the junction kept 13 bases outside the gene matches. In germline, CDR1 is MNHEY, CDR2 SMNVEV (reference sequence). CDR3 in amino acids: CASSFKFRLAGSNEQFF. CDR3 nucleotides: TGTGCCAGCAGTTTTAAGTTTAGGCTAGCGGGCTCCAATGAGCAGTTCTTC.

The rearrangement links TRBV5-1 to TRBJ1-1; 11 bases align to TRBD1. J lost 1 base, V lost 3 bases, and 2 bases had no gene match. Germline CDR1 and CDR2: SGHRS and YFSETQ. The length of the CDR3 is 15 residues. The DNA of the CDR3 is TGCGCCAGCAGCTCCGGGACAGGGGGGAACACTGAAGCTTTCTTT. It codes for CASSSGTGGNTEAFF. The full variable domain, rest sourced from reference TRBV5-1 and TRBJ1-1, is KAGVTQTPRYLIKTRGQQVTLSCSPISGHRSVSWYQQTPGQGLQFLFEYFSETQRNKGNFPGRFSGRQFSNSRSEMNVSTLELGDSALYLCASSSGTGGNTEAFFGQGTRLTVV.

The V call is TRBV4-2, the J call TRBJ1-2, with a weak D call TRBD1 (6 bases). Germline CDR1 is LGHNA and CDR2 is YNFKEQ. V lost 0 bases and J lost 5, with 19 bases in between. This CDR3 contains 17 residues. The CDR3 coding sequence is TGTGCCAGCAGCCAAGAAATGACTGACAGGACCTCTTATGGCTACACCTTC. Amino acids: CASSQEMTDRTSYGYTF.

The V gene is TRBV6-5, the J gene TRBJ1-2; no reliable D call. Germline loops: CDR1 MNHEY, CDR2 SVGAGI. This CDR3 region has 13 residues. Trimming left V 0 bases short and J 0 bases short, with 2 bases between. This chain's CDR3 is CASSYSANYGYTF. Written as DNA, the CDR3 is TGTGCCAGCAGTTACTCAGCTAACTATGGCTACACCTTC.

The chain joins TRBV30 to TRBJ2-1, with TRBD2 matching over 12 bases. Losses at the gene ends were 8 bases for V and 7 bases for J; bases not matched to a gene: 6. Germline CDR1 GTSNPN, CDR2 SVGIG (reference sequence). This CDR3 is built from 13 residues. As DNA, the CDR3 is TGTGCCACGACTAGCGGGAGTGAAAATGAGCAGTTCTTC. As protein: CATTSGSENEQFF. The complete variable domain, with remaining parts taken from reference TRBV30 and TRBJ2-1, reads SQTIHQWPATLVQPVGSPLSLECTVEGTSNPNLYWYRQAAGRGLQLLFYSVGIGQISSEVPQNLSASRPQDRQFILSSKKLLLSDSGFYLCATTSGSENEQFFGPGTRLTVL.

The CDR3 region has the DNA TGTGCCAGCACCCCTTCAGGGATGCCTGAAGCTTTCTTT. Encoded protein: CASTPSGMPEAFF. The chain joins TRBV28 to TRBJ1-1; tentatively, D is TRBD1 (5 bases). Germline V gene lookup returns CDR1 MDHEN and CDR2 SYDVKM. This CDR3 is 13 amino acids long. The V end lost 7 bases, the J end lost 6 bases, and 15 bases lay between the germline ends.

This rearrangement joins TRBV2 to TRBJ2-2; TRBD2 matches at 9 bases. The CDR3 loop spans 15 amino acids. Looked up from germline, CDR1 is SNHLY and CDR2 is FYNNEI. V shed 3 bases and J 5 bases; nucleotides not matched to a gene: 4. CDR3 sequence (DNA): TGTGCCAGCAGTGATCTAGGACTAGCGACCGGGGAGCTGTTTTTT. Its protein product is CASSDLGLATGELFF.

The chain recombines TRBV10-2 with TRBJ1-2; TRBD1 is a possible D gene (6 bases). The CDR3 has 15 amino acids. V lost 2 bases and J lost 7, with 17 bases in between. Germline CDR1 reads WSHSY; CDR2 reads SAAADI. CDR3 residues: CASSEAGATRSGYTF. DNA of the CDR3: TGCGCCAGCAGTGAGGCAGGGGCTACAAGGAGTGGCTACACCTTC.

The V and J genes are TRBV9 and TRBJ1-3, with TRBD1 matching over 9 bases. The germline V gene encodes CDR1 SGDLS and CDR2 YYNGEE. With V trimmed by 4 bases and J by 3 bases, 8 bases remained unmatched. The CDR3 covers 16 residues. This chain's CDR3 is CASSPLTGGSGNTIYF. The CDR3 DNA follows: TGTGCCAGCAGCCCTTTGACAGGGGGGAGTGGAAACACCATATATTTT.

The chain recombines TRBV6-6 with TRBJ1-5; weak D call: TRBD1 (6 bases). CDR3 length: 15 residues. V lost 6 bases to trimming and J lost 3 bases, with 15 bases between them. CDR1 and CDR2 from the germline V gene are MNHNY and SVGAGI (reference sequence). DNA for the CDR3: TGTGCCAGCAGCCGGGACATCGGGACCAATCAGCCCCAGCATTTT. The encoded protein is CASSRDIGTNQPQHF.

This chain connects TRBV7-9 to TRBJ2-1, with 7 bases that match TRBD2. The CDR3 spans 14 residues. Germline assignment: CDR1 SEHNR and CDR2 FQNEAQ (reference sequence). With 5 bases clipped from V and 6 bases from J, the junction kept 7 bases outside the gene matches. The CDR3 is CASSRPAGTNEQFF. CDR3 nucleotides: TGTGCCAGCAGCAGACCAGCGGGGACCAATGAGCAGTTCTTC.

The chain is built from TRBV30 and TRBJ1-5; D ambiguous. V was trimmed by 0 bases and J by 7 bases, leaving 7 bases between them. Germline V gene sequence: CDR1 GTSNPN, CDR2 SVGIG (reference sequence). CDR3 length equals 12 residues. The CDR3 region is CAWSVGSQPQHF. In DNA, the CDR3 is TGTGCCTGGAGTGTTGGAAGCCAGCCCCAGCATTTT.

Here the CDR3 reads CASNQIDRGEFDSPLHF. In nucleotides, the CDR3 is TGCGCCAGCAACCAGATCGACAGGGGCGAGTTTGATTCACCCCTCCACTTT. The V call is TRBV23-1, the J call TRBJ1-6; 8 bases align to TRBD1. TRBV23-1 falls under the ORF class, with uncertain function. This CDR3 spans 17 amino acids. V lost 7 bases, J lost 8 bases, and 16 bases stayed unmatched.

This clone was recorded only once. The V gene is TRBV25-1, the J gene TRBJ1-1; tentatively, D is TRBD1 (6 bases). CDR3 size: 13 residues. The V and J ends lost 1 base and 7 bases respectively, with 10 bases between them. Germline V gene sequence: CDR1 MGHDK, CDR2 SYGVNS. The CDR3 region has the DNA TGTGCCAGCAGTGAATGGGGAGGGGGTGAAGCTTTCTTT. Translating gives CASSEWGGGEAFF.

This chain connects TRBV19 to TRBJ1-2; TRBD1 is a possible D gene (6 bases). The V gene lost 4 bases and the J gene lost 4 bases, with 16 bases spanning the gap. The CDR3 has 15 residues. Germline V gives CDR1 LNHDA, CDR2 SQIVND (reference sequence). CDR3 in DNA: TGTGCCAGTAGTACCACAGGGAGGCCGGCCTATGGCTACACCTTC. It specifies CASSTTGRPAYGYTF.

Here the CDR3 DNA reads TGCGCCAGCAGCTACACCGGGACAGGGCAAACCAATGGCTACACCTTC. Amino acid sequence: CASSYTGTGQTNGYTF. The J gene is TRBJ1-2, the V gene TRBV5-1, with 9 bases that match TRBD1. CDR1 and CDR2 (germline): SGHRS, YFSETQ. The CDR3 runs 16 residues. The V and J ends lost 3 bases and 6 bases, in that order; junction bases with no gene match: 12.

The chain links TRBV18 to TRBJ1-1; 8 bases map to TRBD1. The V segment lost 8 bases and the J segment 0 bases; nucleotides outside the gene matches: 11. Germline CDR1 is KGHSH and CDR2 is LQKENI. The CDR3 covers 16 residues. In DNA form, the CDR3 reads TGTGCCAGCCAAGGACAGGGTAGGATCATGAACACTGAAGCTTTCTTT. Its translation is CASQGQGRIMNTEAFF. Filled out from reference TRBV18 and TRBJ1-1, the complete variable domain reads NAGVMQNPRHLVRRRGQEARLRCSPMKGHSHVYWYRQLPEEGLKFMVYLQKENIIDESGMPKERFSAEFPKEGPSILRIQQVVRGDSAAYFCASQGQGRIMNTEAFFGQGTRLTVV.

The V gene is TRBV29-1, the J gene TRBJ2-7, with D perhaps matching TRBD2 (6 bases). Trimming shortened V by 7 bases and J by 6 bases, and 7 bases separated the two germline ends. Germline V gives CDR1 SQVTM, CDR2 ANQGSEA. The CDR3 sequence is 9 residues long. The CDR3 sequence: CSAGGEQYF. The CDR3, as DNA: TGCAGCGCCGGGGGCGAGCAGTACTTC.

The CDR3 sequence: CASTPALGRASNQPQHF. For the CDR3, the DNA is TGTGCCAGCACTCCCGCCCTGGGCAGGGCGAGCAATCAGCCCCAGCATTTT. The chain is built from TRBV2 and TRBJ1-5; D possibly corresponds to TRBD1 (5 bases). The CDR3 runs to 17 residues. The ends were cut back, 7 bases at V and 1 base at J, with 20 bases in the middle. Per the germline V gene, CDR1 is SNHLY and CDR2 is FYNNEI.

V is TRBV7-2 and J is TRBJ2-2; either TRBD1 or TRBD2 may fit D (5 bases each). The CDR3 loop spans 16 amino acids. V was shortened by 5 bases and J by 2 bases, with 15 bases between the two germline ends. The germline gives CDR1 SGHTA, CDR2 FQGNSA. The CDR3 coding sequence is TGTGCCAGCAGCGGACCTCGGGGCGCCAACACCGGGGAGCTGTTTTTT. Translation: CASSGPRGANTGELFF. The full variable domain, rest sourced from reference TRBV7-2 and TRBJ2-2, is GAGVSQSPSNKVTEKGKDVELRCDPISGHTALYWYRQSLGQGLEFLIYFQGNSAPDKSGLPSDRFSAERTGGSVSTLTIQRTQQEDSAVYLCASSGPRGANTGELFFGEGSRLTVL.

This chain links TRBV29-1 with TRBJ1-5; D gene ambiguous. In germline, CDR1 is SQVTM, CDR2 ANQGSEA. With 6 bases removed from V and 4 bases from J, the gap between germline ends came to 13 bases. The CDR3 covers 13 residues. In DNA, the CDR3 is TGCAGCGTGGCCGGGAATACGAATCAGCCCCAGCATTTT. It codes for CSVAGNTNQPQHF.

The chain couples TRBV4-1 to TRBJ1-6; TRBD1 matches 8 bases. CDR1 and CDR2 from the germline V gene are MGHRA and YSYEKL. This CDR3 has 15 residues. The V segment lost 3 bases and the J segment 5 bases; nucleotides outside the gene matches: 3. The CDR3 here is CASSHTDRDNSPLHF. The CDR3 DNA reads as TGCGCCAGCAGCCATACGGACAGGGATAATTCACCCCTCCACTTT.

The chain is built from TRBV10-3 and TRBJ1-2; D unresolved. Germline V gene data show CDR1 as ENHRY and CDR2 as SYGVKD. Trimming shortened V by 2 bases and J by 2 bases, and 15 bases separated the two germline ends. The CDR3 is 16 amino acids. CDR3 DNA: TGTGCCATCAGTGAGCCCTTTATCCGGGAAAACTATGGCTACACCTTC. Protein: CAISEPFIRENYGYTF.

The rearrangement links TRBV6-1 to TRBJ1-5, with 7 positions matching TRBD1. V lost 3 bases to trimming and J lost 5 bases; unmatched junction nucleotides: 4. Germline V gives CDR1 MNHNS, CDR2 SASEGT. The CDR3 has 14 amino acids. As DNA, the CDR3 is TGTGCCAGCAGTGAGGCAGGGGGTGATCAGCCCCAGCATTTT. This codes for CASSEAGGDQPQHF.

The V and J genes are TRBV18 and TRBJ2-7; 10 nucleotides align to TRBD1. The CDR3 covers 12 residues. Per germline, CDR1 KGHSH and CDR2 LQKENI. The CDR3 spells CASSPGDRGFDV. The CDR3 DNA sequence: TGTGCCAGCTCACCAGGGGACAGGGGCTTCGACGTC.

The chain couples TRBV6-1 to TRBJ2-7; D may be TRBD1 or TRBD2 (7 bases each). The V and J ends lost 5 bases and 3 bases respectively, with 14 bases between them. Germline-derived CDR1 and CDR2 are MNHNS and SASEGT. The CDR3 totals 14 residues. As DNA, the CDR3 is TGTGCCAGCAGTTCCCCAGGGGGGGTCTACGAGCAGTACTTC. As protein: CASSSPGGVYEQYF.